This T cell receptor (beta chain) was profiled in a study of radiation and T cells in renal cell carcinoma (dated by TCRdb to about 2020). Study-wide context: TCR beta sequencing covered 53 samples in total, comprising around 25 tumors and 27 peripheral blood samples. The final blood draw was performed at 4 weeks after radiation, at the same time as nephrectomy. Across all 50 or so samples, several million unique CDR3 nucleotide sequences encoding 2.5 million to 3 million unique CDR3 amino acid sequences were identified.

Sequences SGHNT (CDR1) and YYREEE (CDR2) are obtained from the germline V gene (reference sequence). Trimming accounts for 0 bases at V and 7 bases at J, while the number of junction bases matched to no gene is 10. There are 16 amino acids in the CDR3, from cysteine to phenylalanine inclusive. Here the CDR3 DNA is all that survives: 48 bases in frame from base 1. Paper-wide results and their limitations: Because pretreatment tumor biopsies were not available, the baseline intratumoral presence of clonotypes could not be determined. Effects of radiation dose or scheduling on the TCR repertoire could not be addressed with the single-armed trial design. In blood, the top tumor clonotypes increased from baseline to 2 weeks after radiation and then shrank by 4 weeks, which suggests a temporary expansion of tumor-resident clones. Blood repertoire dynamics were not followed beyond 4 weeks after treatment.

Turning to this clone: Its cognate antigen has yet to be identified. Base qualities are not recorded, but no much larger clone differs from it by a single base.

TCR beta libraries were generated from genomic DNA with the immunoSEQ kit, following the manufacturer's recommendations. To prepare the libraries, a first multiplex PCR with proprietary primers was run, followed by a second PCR that added unique barcodes, and a bead cleanup was done after each round. A kit-provided positive control reaction and a negative control reaction were included in every sample batch. The final libraries underwent checking on an Agilent 4200 TapeStation D1000 ScreenTape, volumetric pooling, and quantification by qPCR. An Illumina NextSeq500 fitted with a MidOutput 150-cycle cartridge performed the sequencing, running 156 Read1 cycles and 15 Index1 cycles with the kit's custom primers. The pooled library was loaded at about 1 pM, and about 19% PhiX control was spiked in. In the source study's methods: Vendor-processed data were analyzed in R, with a clonotype defined as all T cells sharing the same CDR3 nucleotide sequence. For clone abundance analyses, frequencies were normalized to the 10,000 most abundant clones per sample. Public T cell clones, which averaged fewer than five per sample, were removed prior to analysis. Tumor-enriched and baseline blood-enriched clonotypes were defined by at least a 32-fold difference in abundance between compartments. A beta-binomial differential abundance model was used to identify clonotypes that expanded or contracted between blood time points. The Baroni-Urbani and Buser coefficient was used to measure tumor-blood repertoire similarity, and groups were compared with two-tailed Wilcoxon tests in R. TCRdb retrieved this table from immuneACCESS and kept in-frame rearrangements only. Not all clones are present; in checked studies, unresolved V genes account for under half, and no reason is known for the remainder. V, J and clone size reflect that table, while D and trimming were determined from the DNA. The sample records about 86,000 clones, approximately 86% of which are singletons. The biggest ten clones account for 9.4% of the sample.

Reading the label with the study, this specimen's time point is: blood 4 weeks post-SBRT, at nephrectomy. This sample's treatment or condition label indicates: 15 Gy SBRT to primary tumor, nephrectomy 4 weeks later. Samples came from a clinical trial, in which primary renal cell carcinomas received 15 Gy stereotactic body radiation therapy followed by nephrectomy 4 weeks later. Serial peripheral blood from radiation-treated patients was sampled at baseline, 2 weeks and 4 weeks after SBRT to track tumor-enriched clonotypes. Every patient had renal cell carcinoma of clear cell pathology. The QIAamp DNA Blood Mini Kit (Qiagen) was used to prepare genomic DNA for TCR sequencing. The analyses included just those samples that passed every quality control check.

This receptor was taken from a man in his fifties or sixties with renal cell carcinoma. The starting material was blood, obtained from a patient whose treatment included radiotherapy and nephrectomy. This chain joins TRBV5-4 to TRBJ2-1; TRBD2 fits 7 bases in the junction. The CDR3 region reads CASSLGGRALENEQFF. The nucleotides read TGTGCCAGCAGCTTGGGGGGGAGGGCCTTGGAGAATGAGCAGTTCTTC.